This T cell receptor beta chain was sequenced during a study of cytomegalovirus exposure and HLA in healthy donors. PCR was performed using 60 Vbeta and 13 Jbeta primers. Assay: immunoSEQ multiplex PCR; the TCRdb copy retains only in-frame clones and omits some. The sample carries about 93,000 clones, 82% recorded once. Per the germline V gene, CDR1 is SGHRS and CDR2 is YFSETQ. V shed 0 bases and J shed 4 bases, with 12 bases lying between them. The CDR3 loop spans 15 amino acids. The chain joins TRBV5-1 to TRBJ2-3; no clear D gene. The sequenced sample consisted of PBMCs. The TCR was taken from a man between 45 and 60 years old in good health and CMV-seronegative. The CDR3 sequence is CASSLGLDVPDTQYF. CDR3 nucleotides: TGCGCCAGCAGCTTGGGACTCGACGTCCCAGATACGCAGTATTTT.